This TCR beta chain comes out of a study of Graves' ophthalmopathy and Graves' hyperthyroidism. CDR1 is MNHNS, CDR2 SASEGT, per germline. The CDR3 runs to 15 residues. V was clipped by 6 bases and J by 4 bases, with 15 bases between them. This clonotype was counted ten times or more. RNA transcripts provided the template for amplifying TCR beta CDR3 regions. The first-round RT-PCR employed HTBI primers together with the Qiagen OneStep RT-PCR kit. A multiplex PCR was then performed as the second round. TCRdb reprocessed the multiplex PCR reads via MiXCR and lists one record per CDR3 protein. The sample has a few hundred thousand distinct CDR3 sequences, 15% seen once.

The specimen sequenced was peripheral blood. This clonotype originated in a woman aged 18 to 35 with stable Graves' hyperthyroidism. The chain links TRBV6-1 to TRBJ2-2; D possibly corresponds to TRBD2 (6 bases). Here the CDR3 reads CASRGGRRSTGELFF. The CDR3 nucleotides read TGTGCCAGCAGGGGGGGACGTCGCAGCACCGGGGAGCTGTTTTTT.